Shown below are 4 T cell receptor beta chains from a single sample sequenced in a study of cytomegalovirus exposure and HLA in healthy donors. PCR used 60 Vbeta primers and 13 Jbeta primers. Using immunoSEQ multiplex PCR, the repertoire was profiled, and TCRdb retains in-frame clones only, with some absent. The sample holds more than 110,000 clones, 80% seen once. The sequenced material came from PBMCs. Every receptor here comes from a male donor in good health and CMV-seronegative.

The chain employs TRBV4-3 and TRBJ2-1; D is perhaps TRBD1 (5 bases). The germline V and J ends were trimmed by 0 bases and 4 bases, with 16 bases remaining between them. Germline CDR1 and CDR2: LGHNA and YSLEER. The CDR3 spans 17 residues. CDR3 region: CASSQDRRVGVYNEQFF. DNA for the CDR3: TGCGCCAGCAGCCAAGATCGCAGGGTAGGGGTTTACAATGAGCAGTTCTTC.

This clone came up a few times. V is TRBV2 and J is TRBJ2-2, with a tentative D call TRBD1 (6 bases). CDR3 length: 15 residues. The V gene lost 6 bases and the J gene lost 0 bases, with 11 bases spanning the gap. Per germline, CDR1 SNHLY and CDR2 FYNNEI. CDR3 loop: CASRPDRTNTGELFF. In DNA form, the CDR3 reads TGTGCCAGCAGGCCCGACAGGACGAACACCGGGGAGCTGTTTTTT.

The chain links TRBV19 to TRBJ1-1; 7 nucleotides align to TRBD1. Germline trimming cut 9 bases from V and 6 bases from J; bases unmatched to any gene: 10. Germline V gene lookup returns CDR1 LNHDA and CDR2 SQIVND (reference sequence). The CDR3 consists of 13 residues. The DNA for the CDR3 is TGTGCCAGCTCAGGCGGGACAGTCTCTGAAGCTTTCTTT. Its protein product is CASSGGTVSEAFF.

This chain connects TRBV18 to TRBJ2-3; D gene uncertain. CDR1 KGHSH and CDR2 LQKENI come from the germline V gene. The length of the CDR3 is 18 residues. V lost 4 bases, J lost 0 bases, and 20 bases lay in between. The CDR3 loop reads CASSLHEHRVPSTDTQYF. The CDR3 DNA reads TGTGCCAGCTCACTCCATGAGCATCGGGTTCCTAGCACAGATACGCAGTATTTT.